The rows below give T cell receptor beta chains drawn from one sample of a study of cytotoxic CD8 clonotypes in ibrutinib-treated CLL. Some clones are missing from TCRdb's copy, which holds only in-frame ones; the method was immunoSEQ multiplex PCR. The table includes fewer than 50,000 clones, 65% detected once. Specimen: PBMCs, collected after 24 months of ibrutinib treatment. Receptor source: a human donor with chronic lymphocytic leukemia. Each CDR3 is given with its conserved first and last residue. The D gene is left open where the match is weak. Expanded clones are given a class, and other clones once, few, many or no size at all.

TRBD1	NA	TRBJ2-2	TRBV5-1	TGCGCCAGCAGCCCGAGGACAGGAAACACCGGGGAGCTGTTTTTT	CASSPRTGNTGELFF
NA	few	TRBJ1-5	TRBV6-5	TGTGCCAGCAGTTACGCAGGCCAAAATCAGCCCCAGCATTTT	CASSYAGQNQPQHF
NA	once	TRBJ2-1	TRBV20-1	TGCAGTGCTAGTACCTACAATGAGCAGTTCTTC	CSASTYNEQFF
TRBD2	NA	TRBJ2-3	TRBV19	TGTGCCAGTAGTATGGGACTAGCGGGACCAGATACGCAGTATTTT	CASSMGLAGPDTQYF
NA	few	TRBJ2-5	TRBV28	TGTGCCAGCAGTTTAGGGGAGACCCAGTACTTC	CASSLGETQYF
NA	NA	TRBJ2-4	TRBV6-5	TGTGCCAGCAGTTACGGGGGTTCCAAAAACATTCAGTACTTC	CASSYGGSKNIQYF
NA	few	TRBJ1-1	TRBV6-5	TGTGCCAGCAGTCACCAGGAGGGAGGGACTGAAGCTTTCTTT	CASSHQEGGTEAFF
TRBD1	NA	TRBJ2-2	TRBV5-1	TGCGCCAGCAGCTTGGCCGCCCTGACAGGGGGCATTTCCGGGGAGCTGTTTTTT	CASSLAALTGGISGELFF
TRBD1	NA	TRBJ1-1	TRBV7-3	TGTGCCAGCAGCTTATTGATTGCGCCCCCCGGACAGGTCGGGTACGCTGAAGCTTTCTTT	CASSLLIAPPGQVGYAEAFF
TRBD1	NA	TRBJ1-5	TRBV28	TGTTCCAGCAGTTTATCGCTAACAGGGGGGAAAAATAGCAATCAGCCCCAGCATTTT	CSSSLSLTGGKNSNQPQHF
NA	NA	TRBJ1-2	TRBV30	TGTGCCCTCTTCTCCGGGACCGGATATGGCTACACCTTC	CALFSGTGYGYTF
TRBD1	NA	TRBJ2-5	TRBV5-1	TGCGCCAGCAGCCAGGGAGGACAGGGTAAAGAGACCCAGTACTTC	CASSQGGQGKETQYF
NA	once	TRBJ1-2	TRBV19	TGTGCCAGTAGTATTGGAGTTGGCTACACCTTC	CASSIGVGYTF
TRBD1	NA	TRBJ1-2	TRBV18	TGTGCCAGCTCCCAGGGGGCGCTTGGCTACACCTTC	CASSQGALGYTF
TRBD1	few	TRBJ1-1	TRBV7-9	TGTGCCAGTAAACCCCCCAATGACAGGGGCATTGAAGCTTTCTTT	CASKPPNDRGIEAFF
TRBD2	once	TRBJ2-3	TRBV5-1	TGCGCCAGCAGCTTGAGTAGCGGGGCGAGCACAGATACGCAGTATTTT	CASSLSSGASTDTQYF
NA	NA	TRBJ1-1	TRBV4-2	TGTGCCAGCAGCCAAGACACGACAGGTATGAACACTGAAGCTTTCTTT	CASSQDTTGMNTEAFF
NA	many	TRBJ2-4	TRBV4-1	TGCGCCAGCAGCCAAGTGGGCGGGAACATTCAGTACTTC	CASSQVGGNIQYF
NA	NA	TRBJ2-4	TRBV2	TGTGCCAGCAGTGAAGCGTGGTCGAACATTCAGTACTTC	CASSEAWSNIQYF
TRBD2	NA	TRBJ2-5	TRBV9	TGTGCCAGCAGCGTTTCTAGCGGTGAGACCCAGTACTTC	CASSVSSGETQYF
NA	NA	TRBJ2-7	TRBV18	TGTGCCAGCTCACCACCAGGGGGTAAGAGGGTTTACGAGCAGTACTTC	CASSPPGGKRVYEQYF
NA	once	TRBJ1-4	TRBV9	TGTGCCAGCAGCGTAGATTCCGGACGGATGGGTGAAAAACTGTTTTTT	CASSVDSGRMGEKLFF
TRBD1	NA	TRBJ1-5	TRBV15	TGTGCCACCAGCAGCCTGAACAGGGGCGGCAATCAGCCCCAGCATTTT	CATSSLNRGGNQPQHF
NA	NA	TRBJ1-6	TRBV7-6	TGTGCCAGCAGCTTAGCGGGACGGAGCTCCTATAATTCACCCCTCCACTTT	CASSLAGRSSYNSPLHF
TRBD1	NA	TRBJ1-2	TRBV30	TGTGCCTGGAGTGTTGGAACAGGGGTGTATTTCGATGGCTACACCTTC	CAWSVGTGVYFDGYTF
NA	NA	TRBJ2-7	TRBV6-5	TGTGCCAGCACAACCAGCGCAGGGGACTACGAGCAGTCCTTC	CASTTSAGDYEQSF
NA	few	TRBJ1-4	TRBV15	TGTGCCACCAGCGTACGGTTCGAGGAAAAACTGTTTTTT	CATSVRFEEKLFF
NA	NA	TRBJ2-7	TRBV2	TGTGCCAGCAGTCCTCCGGCCCGTGAGGAGCAGTACTTC	CASSPPAREEQYF
TRBD2	NA	TRBJ2-3	TRBV5-1	TGCGCCAGCAGCTCGGGACTAGCTGTAATAGATACGCAGTATTTT	CASSSGLAVIDTQYF
TRBD2	few	TRBJ2-2	TRBV2	TGTGCCAGCAGAGACCCTTGGGGGCTAGCGGGAGTGTTGGGCACCGGGGAGCTGTTTTTT	CASRDPWGLAGVLGTGELFF
NA	once	TRBJ2-1	TRBV5-1	TGCGCCAGCAGGGGGGGTGGCGATGAGCAGTTCTTC	CASRGGGDEQFF
TRBD1	NA	TRBJ2-1	TRBV4-1	TGCGCCAGCAGCCAAGAAGGGACAGGGGTAAGCTCCTACAATGAGCAGTTCTTC	CASSQEGTGVSSYNEQFF
NA	few	TRBJ2-7	TRBV7-6	TGTGCCAGCAGCCGACTTGCGACCATCTACGAGCAGTACTTC	CASSRLATIYEQYF
TRBD1	few	TRBJ1-2	TRBV19	TGTGCCAGTAGGGATCCGGGACAGGGGAACTATGGCTACACCTTC	CASRDPGQGNYGYTF
NA	NA	TRBJ1-1	TRBV7-3	TGTGCCAGCAACCTGAGGCCGGGCACTGAAGCTTTCTTT	CASNLRPGTEAFF
TRBD1	NA	TRBJ1-1	TRBV19	TGTGCCACCCAACAGGGGCCTGAAGCTTTCTTT	CATQQGPEAFF
NA	few	TRBJ1-5	TRBV30	TGTGCCTGGAGTAACGGCAATCAGCCCCAGCATTTT	CAWSNGNQPQHF
TRBD1	NA	TRBJ1-2	TRBV2	TGTGCCAGCAGTCCTCGGACAGGGGGCTCTCCTCGTAATGGCTACACCTTC	CASSPRTGGSPRNGYTF
NA	NA	TRBJ2-2	TRBV18	TGTGCCAGCTCACCATCGGGGAAACAAAGGAACACCGGGGAGCTGTTTTTT	CASSPSGKQRNTGELFF
NA	NA	TRBJ2-5	TRBV2	TGTGCCAGCAAAAGAGGCCGGGGACGAAGGGGCCAAGAGACCCAGTACTTC	CASKRGRGRRGQETQYF
NA	once	TRBJ1-1	TRBV7-3	TGTGCCAGCAGCCCGCCGGGACAGAACACTGAAGCTTTCTTT	CASSPPGQNTEAFF
TRBD1	NA	TRBJ1-6	TRBV4-1	TGCGCCAGCAGCCAACCGGGACAGGGGTCAGCACCCCTCCACTTT	CASSQPGQGSAPLHF
TRBD1	NA	TRBJ2-7	TRBV7-9	TGTGCCAGCAGCTTGGGGACAGGGGCCTACGAGCAGTACTTC	CASSLGTGAYEQYF
NA	NA	TRBJ1-2	TRBV10-3	TGTGCCATCAGTGACGGGGCAGCCCAGGACTATGGCTACACCTTC	CAISDGAAQDYGYTF
NA	NA	TRBJ2-7	TRBV4-1	TGCGCCAGCAGCCAACCCGGACTAAACGAGCAGTACTTC	CASSQPGLNEQYF
NA	NA	TRBJ1-4	TRBV27	TGTGCCAGCAGTTTATTCCCTCCTCGACGGGCAACTAATGAAAAACTGTTTTTT	CASSLFPPRRATNEKLFF
NA	NA	TRBJ2-1	TRBV15	TGTGCCACCAGCTACTTCTACAATGAGCAGTTCTTC	CATSYFYNEQFF
TRBD2	many	TRBJ2-3	TRBV2	TGTGCCAGCAGTTCGGGACTAGCGGGAGCAGATACGCAGTATTTT	CASSSGLAGADTQYF
NA	few	TRBJ2-3	TRBV7-3	TGTGCCAGCAGCTTAGACCGAACGACGGCGCAGTATTTT	CASSLDRTTAQYF
TRBD2	few	TRBJ2-7	TRBV5-4	TGTGCCAGCAGCCAGGGACTAGCGGGAGTATATGAGCAGTACTTC	CASSQGLAGVYEQYF